This T cell receptor beta chain was profiled in a study of cytomegalovirus exposure and HLA in healthy donors. Overall study findings and caveats: The classifier reportedly diagnosed cytomegalovirus status with high sensitivity and specificity.

Assay: immunoSEQ multiplex PCR; the TCRdb copy retains only in-frame clones and omits some. The sample carries about 140,000 clones, 94% recorded once. With respect to this clone: As yet, its antigen is unknown.

V lost 6 bases and J 6 bases, leaving 26 bases between the germline ends. Per the germline V gene, CDR1 is SGHNT and CDR2 is YENEEA. The CDR3 has 18 amino acids. The chain joins TRBV11-3 to TRBJ1-4; D is possibly TRBD1 (6 bases). The sequence derives from a man between 18 and 35 years old in good health and CMV-seropositive. Sequencing was carried out using PBMCs. The CDR3 sequence: CASRKEFLGGALDEKLFF. CDR3 sequence (DNA): TGTGCCAGCAGAAAGGAGTTCCTTGGGGGGGCATTGGATGAAAAACTGTTTTTT.